This T cell receptor (beta chain) was identified during a study of T cell responses to AZD1222 COVID-19 vaccine. Study-wide findings and caveats: After the peak T cell response, and only then, were repertoires sampled.

The germline gives CDR1 SEHNR, CDR2 FQNEAQ (reference sequence). The V and J ends lost 5 bases and 1 base respectively, with 11 bases between them. The CDR3 sequence is 14 residues long. TCRdb's table, derived via immunoSEQ multiplex PCR, lists solely in-frame clones and lacks some. Among about 110,000 clones listed, around 90% were seen once. Points on this clone: The antigen is undetermined.

The source of this sequence is an adult in good health. This material consisted of peripheral blood, taken on day 0 of AZD1222 vaccination. This chain links TRBV7-9 with TRBJ1-1; D is unresolved. In DNA, the CDR3 is TGTGCCAGCAGCCTTTGGCCCCAGAACACTGAAGCTTTCTTT. It codes for CASSLWPQNTEAFF. Full variable domain (rest looked up from reference TRBV7-9 and TRBJ1-1): DTGVSQNPRHKITKRGQNVTFRCDPISEHNRLYWYRQTLGQGPEFLTYFQNEAQLEKSRLLSDRFSAERPKGSFSTLEIQRTEQGDSAMYLCASSLWPQNTEAFFGQGTRLTVV.